Each of the 29 T cell receptor beta chains below was sequenced from the same sample in a study of blood T cell repertoires in COVID-19. Sequenced by immunoSEQ multiplex PCR; TCRdb stores in-frame clones only, minus some. The sample yields under 200,000 clones, roughly 84% seen once. Sequencing used peripheral blood. The receptor source for this set is a woman of 80 years or more with active or convalescent COVID-19.

This chain connects TRBV7-9 to TRBJ2-7; tentatively, D is TRBD2 (6 bases). This CDR3 spans 15 amino acids. The V and J ends lost 1 base and 2 bases respectively, with 12 bases between them. Looked up from germline, CDR1 is SEHNR and CDR2 is FQNEAQ (reference sequence). The CDR3 DNA sequence: TGTGCCAGCAGCTTAGACGGGGGTTATACCTACGAGCAGTACTTC. Its protein is CASSLDGGYTYEQYF.

This clone was observed a few times. The CDR3 reads CASSSRSGSGNTIYF. CDR3 DNA: TGTGCCAGCAGCTCCAGGTCCGGCTCTGGAAACACCATATATTTT. The genes are TRBV7-2 and TRBJ1-3; no firm D call. CDR3 size: 15 residues. CDR1 SGHTA and CDR2 FQGNSA come from the germline V gene. Trimming removed 4 bases at V and 0 bases at J, with 10 bases between.

This clone showed up just once. V and J are TRBV6-2 or TRBV6-3 and TRBJ1-1; tentative D call: TRBD1 (5 bases). The CDR3 length is 15 residues. V was shortened by 3 bases and J by 4 bases, with 15 bases between the two germline ends. Germline values: CDR1 MNHEY, CDR2 SVGEGT. The CDR3 is CASSYPDSKGTEAFF. Here the CDR3 DNA reads TGTGCCAGCAGTTATCCCGACAGCAAGGGCACTGAAGCTTTCTTT.

The chain recombines TRBV4-1 with TRBJ1-3; TRBD1 matches at 8 bases. Per germline, CDR1 MGHRA and CDR2 YSYEKL. Trimming at V came to 0 bases and at J to 0 bases, leaving 13 bases not matched to a gene. The CDR3 has 20 residues. The chain's CDR3 is CASSQDGTGTFLPSGNTIYF. The CDR3, as DNA: TGCGCCAGCAGCCAAGATGGGACAGGCACCTTCCTCCCCTCTGGAAACACCATATATTTT.

The chain carries TRBV29-1 and TRBJ2-5, with D hard to call. The V gene lost 3 bases and the J gene lost 5 bases, with 10 bases spanning the gap. Germline CDR1 is SQVTM and CDR2 is ANQGSEA. CDR3 length: 12 amino acids. Here the CDR3 reads CSVEPSAETQYF. DNA for the CDR3: TGCAGCGTTGAGCCCAGCGCCGAGACCCAGTACTTC.

This sequence joins TRBV19 and TRBJ2-2; no clear D gene. Trimming cost V 7 bases and J 6 bases, with 15 bases left between them. Germline assignment: CDR1 LNHDA and CDR2 SQIVND (reference sequence). The CDR3 spans 14 residues. The CDR3 DNA reads TGTGCCAGTATAAAAACAGTTTATGCCGGGGAGCTGTTTTTT. Protein product: CASIKTVYAGELFF.

V and J are TRBV29-1 and TRBJ1-2, with D uncertain. Germline-derived CDR1 and CDR2 are SQVTM and ANQGSEA. The V end lost 7 bases, the J end lost 0 bases, and 6 bases lay between the germline ends. The CDR3 is 11 amino acids. CDR3 protein: CSALANYGYTF. Written as DNA, the CDR3 is TGCAGCGCCCTAGCTAACTATGGCTACACCTTC. The full variable domain, completed using reference TRBV29-1 and TRBJ1-2, is SAVISQKPSRDICQRGTSLTIQCQVDSQVTMMFWYRQQPGQSLTLIATANQGSEATYESGFVIDKFPISRPNLTFSTLTVSNMSPEDSSIYLCSALANYGYTFGSGTRLTVV.

This clone was detected a few times. The chain couples TRBV6-5 to TRBJ2-7; possibly TRBD1 for D (5 bases). CDR1 is MNHEY and CDR2 is SVGAGI in the germline V gene. CDR3 length: 15 amino acids. V shed 5 bases and J shed 4 bases, with 18 bases lying between them. CDR3 residues: CASSQQASSPYEQYF. CDR3 sequence (DNA): TGTGCCAGCAGTCAACAGGCGTCATCCCCTTACGAGCAGTACTTC.

This clone showed up just once. This sequence joins TRBV19 and TRBJ1-5, with D possibly TRBD1 on 6 matching bases. V lost 1 base, J lost 6 bases, and 13 bases lay in between. This CDR3 spans 15 amino acids. Germline loops: CDR1 LNHDA, CDR2 SQIVND (reference sequence). The DNA for the CDR3 is TGTGCCAGTAGTATAGGGGGGCAGGGTCGTCAGCCCCAGCATTTT. Residues: CASSIGGQGRQPQHF.

This clone occurred once. This rearrangement joins TRBV6-2 or TRBV6-3 to TRBJ2-2; D gene ambiguous. V dropped 2 bases and J dropped 3 bases, with 4 bases sitting between them. The CDR3 is made up of 13 amino acids. Germline V gene lookup returns CDR1 MNHEY and CDR2 SVGEGT. The CDR3 loop reads CASSYRDTGELFF. The CDR3, as DNA: TGTGCCAGCAGTTACCGGGACACCGGGGAGCTGTTTTTT.

The chain has TRBV5-1 and TRBJ2-1; 8 bases fit TRBD1. V gave up 1 base and J gave up 1 base; unmatched junction bases: 1. Germline V gives CDR1 SGHRS, CDR2 YFSETQ. This CDR3 spans 15 amino acids. The CDR3: CASSLTGGSYNEQFF. The CDR3 region has the DNA TGCGCCAGCAGCTTGACAGGGGGTTCCTACAATGAGCAGTTCTTC.

For the CDR3, the DNA is TGCAGTGCTAGTGGACAGGGAGGCTATGGCTACACCTTC. This gives the protein CSASGQGGYGYTF. The chain uses TRBV20-1 and TRBJ1-2, with TRBD1 matching over 8 bases. The junction had 4 bases not matched to a gene; V was cut back by 3 bases and J by 4 bases. The germline gives CDR1 DFQATT, CDR2 SNEGSKA (reference sequence). CDR3 length: 13 amino acids.

The chain recombines TRBV25-1 with TRBJ2-7; possibly TRBD1 for D (5 bases). The length of the CDR3 is 13 residues. The germline V gene has CDR1 MGHDK and CDR2 SYGVNS. Trimming cost V 5 bases and J 9 bases, with 17 bases left between them. The DNA for the CDR3 is TGTGCCAGCAGTACAAGGCAGGGCCTGGGGCAGTACTTC. Protein sequence: CASSTRQGLGQYF.

This sequence joins TRBV5-6 and TRBJ1-5, with D possibly TRBD1 on 5 matching bases. Trimming pared 5 bases from V and 9 bases from J, leaving 15 bases between. Germline V gene lookup returns CDR1 SGHDT and CDR2 YYEEEE. The CDR3 covers 13 residues. The CDR3 nucleotides read TGTGCCAGCAGTCAGGGTGGGAAGGGGCCCCAGCATTTT. This codes for CASSQGGKGPQHF.

The rearrangement uses TRBV6-5 and TRBJ1-1; 7 bases match TRBD1. Trimming at V came to 8 bases and at J to 3 bases, leaving 9 bases not matched to a gene. CDR3 size: 14 residues. Germline V gene sequence: CDR1 MNHEY, CDR2 SVGAGI. In DNA form, the CDR3 reads TGTGCCAGCGGCTGGACAGGTCGAGACACTGAAGCTTTCTTT. Encoded protein: CASGWTGRDTEAFF.

The V call is TRBV12-3 or TRBV12-4, the J call TRBJ1-2; 9 bases line up with TRBD1. The V gene end was trimmed by 10 bases and the J gene end by 4 bases; junction bases not matched to a gene: 7. The CDR3 consists of 13 residues. This CDR3 reads CATTGGLGYGYTF. CDR3 in DNA: TGTGCCACTACAGGGGGCCTTGGCTATGGCTACACCTTC.

The chain has TRBV29-1 and TRBJ2-3; TRBD1 aligns across 8 bases. Germline V gene sequence: CDR1 SQVTM, CDR2 ANQGSEA. CDR3 length: 15 residues. With 6 bases clipped from V and 0 bases from J, the junction kept 8 bases outside the gene matches. CDR3 sequence: CSVTGATTSTDTQYF. As DNA, the CDR3 is TGCAGCGTGACAGGGGCGACAACTAGCACAGATACGCAGTATTTT.

As concerns this clone: This sample includes further DNA sequences coding for the same CDR3. The rearrangement uses TRBV9 and TRBJ1-3; TRBD1 is a possible D gene (5 bases). The CDR3 is 14 residues long. CDR1 and CDR2 (germline): SGDLS, YYNGEE. With 2 bases removed from V and 0 bases from J, the gap between germline ends came to 6 bases. The CDR3 sequence is CASSVDSSGNTIYF. The CDR3 DNA sequence: TGTGCCAGCAGCGTCGACAGCTCTGGAAACACCATATATTTT.

The gene calls are TRBV6-5 and TRBJ2-1, with TRBD1 matching over 8 bases. The germline CDR1 and CDR2 sequences are MNHEY and SVGAGI. V was pared by 4 bases and J by 4 bases, with 9 bases of the junction left unmatched. The CDR3 runs to 16 residues. This CDR3 reads CASSFSTGERYNEQFF. For the CDR3, the DNA is TGTGCCAGCAGTTTCTCGACAGGGGAGAGATACAATGAGCAGTTCTTC.

V is TRBV20-1 and J is TRBJ2-5; unclear D gene. Germline CDR1 is DFQATT and CDR2 is SNEGSKA (reference sequence). Trimming took off 7 bases at V and 1 base at J, with 7 bases between the two ends. The CDR3 consists of 11 residues. The CDR3 reads CSGATQETQYF. CDR3 bases: TGCAGTGGGGCTACCCAAGAGACCCAGTACTTC.

This chain links TRBV3-1 (or the pseudogene TRBV3-2) with TRBJ1-3; D call uncertain. The V gene's germline CDR1 is LGHDT and CDR2 YNNKEL (reference sequence). The CDR3 extends over 16 amino acids. V gave up 0 bases and J gave up 0 bases, with 9 bases separating them. In nucleotides, the CDR3 is TGTGCCAGCAGCCAAGAAGCAGGCAACTCTGGAAACACCATATATTTT. This codes for CASSQEAGNSGNTIYF.

The genes are TRBV19 and TRBJ2-2, with 7 bases identical to TRBD1. V lost 4 bases to trimming and J lost 3 bases; unmatched junction nucleotides: 8. CDR1 is LNHDA and CDR2 is SQIVND in the germline V gene (reference sequence). The CDR3 is 16 residues long. DNA of the CDR3: TGTGCCAGTAGTACGATCCGGGACAGAGACACCGGGGAGCTGTTTTTT. The encoded protein is CASSTIRDRDTGELFF.

The CDR3 sequence: CAYRRGQTNTEAFF. CDR3 DNA sequence: TGTGCCTACCGGAGGGGGCAGACGAACACTGAAGCTTTCTTT. The chain is built from TRBV30 and TRBJ1-1; 7 positions match TRBD1. CDR1 GTSNPN and CDR2 SVGIG come from the germline V gene (reference sequence). Trimming cost V 7 bases and J 1 base; bases outside gene matches: 9. The CDR3 contains 14 residues. The variable domain in full, with the rest retrieved from reference TRBV30 and TRBJ1-1, is SQTIHQWPATLVQPVGSPLSLECTVEGTSNPNLYWYRQAAGRGLQLLFYSVGIGQISSEVPQNLSASRPQDRQFILSSKKLLLSDSGFYLCAYRRGQTNTEAFFGQGTRLTVV.

V is TRBV5-6 and J is TRBJ2-3, with 15 bases fitting TRBD2. Germline CDR1 is SGHDT and CDR2 is YYEEEE. J was trimmed by 6 bases and V by 3 bases; bases with no gene match: 5. CDR3 size: 16 residues. The CDR3: CASSSRTSGGADTQYF. CDR3 coding DNA: TGTGCCAGCAGCTCCAGGACTAGCGGGGGGGCGGATACGCAGTATTTT.

Written as DNA, the CDR3 is TGTGCCTGGAGACCCGTTTGGGCGACTAATGAAAAACTGTTTTTT. This gives the protein CAWRPVWATNEKLFF. The chain carries TRBV30 and TRBJ1-4; no clear D. V was clipped by 3 bases and J by 2 bases, with 13 bases between them. This CDR3 region has 15 residues. The germline V gene encodes CDR1 GTSNPN and CDR2 SVGIG (reference sequence). Full variable domain (missing parts from reference TRBV30 and TRBJ1-4): SQTIHQWPATLVQPVGSPLSLECTVEGTSNPNLYWYRQAAGRGLQLLFYSVGIGQISSEVPQNLSASRPQDRQFILSSKKLLLSDSGFYLCAWRPVWATNEKLFFGSGTQLSVL.

The chain couples TRBV4-1 to TRBJ2-3; D might be TRBD1 (6 bases). Germline values: CDR1 MGHRA, CDR2 YSYEKL. V gave up 0 bases and J gave up 1 base, with 8 bases separating them. This CDR3 region has 15 residues. The CDR3: CASSQDNRGTDTQYF. In nucleotides, the CDR3 is TGCGCCAGCAGCCAAGATAACAGGGGCACAGATACGCAGTATTTT.

The V call is TRBV2, the J call TRBJ2-7, with 7 bases fitting TRBD1. Germline-derived CDR1 and CDR2 are SNHLY and FYNNEI. The CDR3 has 13 amino acids. With V trimmed by 2 bases and J by 7 bases, 5 bases remained unmatched. The CDR3 DNA sequence: TGTGCCAGCAGTGAACTACAGGGGAATGAGCAGTACTTC. Protein sequence: CASSELQGNEQYF.

This chain joins TRBV5-6 and TRBJ1-1, with D hard to call. The V gene's germline CDR1 is SGHDT and CDR2 YYEEEE. V shed 5 bases and J shed 6 bases, with 17 bases lying between them. The CDR3 has 14 amino acids. This chain's CDR3 is CASSLRGFRAEAFF. CDR3 DNA: TGTGCCAGCAGTCTCCGGGGATTTCGGGCTGAAGCTTTCTTT.

The V and J genes are TRBV21-1 and TRBJ1-1. TRBV21-1 constitutes a pseudogene. The CDR3 runs 13 residues. CDR3 sequence reads: CASSKTRSTEAFF. The CDR3 bases are TGTGCCAGCAGCAAAACCCGGAGCACTGAAGCTTTCTTT.